The rows below give T cell receptor beta chains drawn from one sample of a study of beta chain features in type 1 diabetes. TCRdb's copy holds only in-frame clones and misses some; the assay was immunoSEQ multiplex PCR. Here the sample spans hundreds of thousands of clones, roughly 13% being singletons. The sample taken for sequencing was naive CD4+ T cells from blood. These receptors were obtained from a man between 18 and 29 years old with type 1 diabetes. The conserved cysteine and the conserved F or W are not part of the CDR3 here. A D gene is named only where the DNA matches it firmly. The listing skips clone size in some rows; elsewhere it reads once, few, many or a size class.

TRBV2,few,TRBD2,TRBJ2-5,AIPTSGETQY
TRBV9,.,.,TRBJ1-5,ASSSPGVNQPQH
TRBV4-1,.,TRBD1,TRBJ1-1,ASSQGDRMNTEAF
TRBV30,.,.,TRBJ1-1,AWSALTMNTEAF
TRBV7-3,few,.,TRBJ2-1,ASSQTGYNEQF
TRBV29-1,few,.,TRBJ2-5,SAGEGLGAQY
TRBV4-2,.,.,TRBJ2-3,ASSSSGLTLSTDTQY
TRBV30,few,.,TRBJ1-2,ACRGSAGYT
TRBV7-9,few,.,TRBJ2-7,ANVGRPGWWEQY
TRBV6-1,few,TRBD1,TRBJ1-1,ASPATGSTEAF
TRBV9,few,.,TRBJ1-5,ASSAGTVNQPQH
TRBV5-1,few,.,TRBJ2-5,ASSLWVGDSQETQY
TRBV6-1,few,.,TRBJ1-5,ASSVSDQPQH
TRBV6-6,.,.,TRBJ2-7,ASSDRAGGDYEQY
TRBV10-3,.,.,TRBJ2-5,AISESVGGETQY
TRBV7-9,.,.,TRBJ2-5,ASSANGETQY
TRBV6-1,few,TRBD1,TRBJ1-5,ASSAMTGFMANQPQH
TRBV5-1,few,.,TRBJ2-7,ASSFGGPDEQY
TRBV14,few,.,TRBJ2-3,ASSPQRGAGTDTQY
TRBV7-9,.,TRBD2,TRBJ2-5,ASSSRRLAGTQETQY
TRBV29-1,.,.,TRBJ1-5,SVVDSNQPQH
TRBV18,.,.,TRBJ2-5,ASSPSLLGTGETQY
TRBV30,few,.,TRBJ2-3,ALTKGTDTQY
TRBV13,few,TRBD1,TRBJ2-7,ASSSNRQGSSYEQY
TRBV30,few,.,TRBJ1-2,AWSPRTFYGYT
TRBV10-2,.,.,TRBJ1-5,ASSEYADQPQH
TRBV30,few,.,TRBJ1-5,AWSVNTNNQPQH
TRBV28,.,TRBD1,TRBJ2-3,ASSSNRGQRTDTQY
TRBV2,few,.,TRBJ1-1,ASSEKTAGMNTEAF
TRBV5-1,.,.,TRBJ1-5,ASSFLGPHQPQH
TRBV5-8,few,TRBD1,TRBJ2-7,ASSLGQGRYEQY
TRBV9,few,.,TRBJ2-1,ASSVVRRSEQF
TRBV29-1,.,.,TRBJ1-1,SVEGQTTEAF
TRBV9,.,.,TRBJ2-3,ASSVGQSTDTQY
TRBV5-4,few,.,TRBJ1-6,ASSFNNSPLH
TRBV7-2,.,TRBD1,TRBJ2-1,ASSLDGTGIYEQF
TRBV5-6,.,TRBD1,TRBJ2-3,ASSSLSSSLQGTQY
TRBV27,.,.,TRBJ1-6,ASSLSSPPNSPLH
TRBV29-1,few,TRBD1,TRBJ2-3,SVTRQGEADTQY
TRBV18,few,TRBD2,TRBJ2-1,ASSSITSENEQF